The source of this T cell receptor beta chain is a study of control samples from healthy donors and cancer patients (dated by TCRdb to 2020 to 2021). The CDR3 spans 16 residues, from the cysteine through the phenylalanine. The kept DNA is CDR3 alone, 48 bases in frame from the first base. V is trimmed back by 3 bases and J by 0 bases, and the junction contains 5 bases that no gene match accounts for. From a lookup of the germline V gene, CDR1 and CDR2 are SGDLS and YYNGEE. With respect to this clone: What antigen it recognizes has not been identified. One base away there is no much larger clone; base qualities are not given.

The method behind the library was the immunoSEQ multiplex PCR assay. TCRdb took this table from immuneACCESS and kept in-frame rearrangements with V and J called. Such tables lack part of the clones; where checked against another copy, unresolved V genes explain under half of the gap, and the rest is unexplained. For this sample the table gives 140,000 or so clones, of which about nine tenths were detected only once. More than 4% of the sample comes from the top ten. This clonotype originated in a man under 40 in good health. The V gene is TRBV9 and the J gene is TRBJ1-3; TRBD1 aligns with 8 central bases. Sequencing was carried out using blood. The base sequence is TGTGCCAGCAGCGCGGGACAGGCGATCTCTGGAAACACCATATATTTT. Its protein product is CASSAGQAISGNTIYF.